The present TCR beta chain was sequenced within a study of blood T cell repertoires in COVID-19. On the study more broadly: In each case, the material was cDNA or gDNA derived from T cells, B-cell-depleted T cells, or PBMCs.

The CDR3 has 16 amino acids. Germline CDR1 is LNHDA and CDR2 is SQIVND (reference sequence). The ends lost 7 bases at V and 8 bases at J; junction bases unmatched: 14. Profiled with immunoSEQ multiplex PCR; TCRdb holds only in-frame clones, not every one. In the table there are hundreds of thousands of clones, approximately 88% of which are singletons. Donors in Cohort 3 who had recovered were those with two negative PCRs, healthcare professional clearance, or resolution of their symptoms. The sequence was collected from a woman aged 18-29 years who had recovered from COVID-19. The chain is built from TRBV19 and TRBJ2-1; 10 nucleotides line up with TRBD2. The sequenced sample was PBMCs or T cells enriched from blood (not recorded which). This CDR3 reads CASTKARASGGDEQFF. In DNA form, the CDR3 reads TGTGCCAGTACCAAAGCGCGGGCTAGCGGGGGAGATGAGCAGTTCTTC.